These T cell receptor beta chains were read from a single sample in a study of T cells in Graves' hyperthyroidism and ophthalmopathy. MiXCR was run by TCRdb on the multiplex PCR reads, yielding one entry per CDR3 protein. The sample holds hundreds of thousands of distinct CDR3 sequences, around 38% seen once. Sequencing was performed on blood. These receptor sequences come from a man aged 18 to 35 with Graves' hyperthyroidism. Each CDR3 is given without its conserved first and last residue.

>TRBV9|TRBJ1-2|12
ASSGMGQNYGYT
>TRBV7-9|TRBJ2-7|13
ASTPTGSRVYEQY
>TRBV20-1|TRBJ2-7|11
SARVGGAYEQY
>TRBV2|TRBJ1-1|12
ASRVRGANTEAF
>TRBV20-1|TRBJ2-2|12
SAEGRVNTGELF
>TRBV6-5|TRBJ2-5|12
ASTPTDGSRAQY
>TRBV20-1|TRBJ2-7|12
SAKVGGRTGEQY
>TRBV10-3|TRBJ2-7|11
ATVGTGDYEQY
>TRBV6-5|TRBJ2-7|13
ASSYSGTATYEQY
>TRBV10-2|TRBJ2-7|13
ASSDQVQGGDEQY
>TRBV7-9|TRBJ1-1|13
ASSSLQGPNTEAF
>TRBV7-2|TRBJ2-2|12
ASSSTGNSGELF
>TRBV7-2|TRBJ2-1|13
ASSNRDRGVNEQF
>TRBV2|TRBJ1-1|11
ASSEEGGPEAF
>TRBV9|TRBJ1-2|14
ASSAPELSTNYGYT
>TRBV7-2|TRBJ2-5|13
ASSVVPYGPETQY
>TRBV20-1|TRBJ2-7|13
SAREEGSYPYEQY
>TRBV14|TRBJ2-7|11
ASSPTEAYEQY
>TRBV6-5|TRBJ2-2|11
ASKVSNTGELF
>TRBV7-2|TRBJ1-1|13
ASSFLTGMNTEAF
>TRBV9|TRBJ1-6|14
ASSASRARSNSPLH
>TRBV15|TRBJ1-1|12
ATSRDRGTNEAF
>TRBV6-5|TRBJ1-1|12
ASSYFREDTEAF
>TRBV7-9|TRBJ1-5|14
ASSRATGGSNQPQH
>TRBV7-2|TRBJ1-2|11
ASSSTVNYGYT
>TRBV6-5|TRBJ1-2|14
ASRAGTGRANYGYT
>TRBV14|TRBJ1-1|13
ANGHWVDVDPEAF
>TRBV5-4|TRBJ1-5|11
ASSLEMTQPQH
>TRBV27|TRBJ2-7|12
ASSLPGPEQRQY
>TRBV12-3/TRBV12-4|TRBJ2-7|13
ASPTAGVPSYEQY
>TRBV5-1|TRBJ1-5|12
ASSLGQGGQPQH
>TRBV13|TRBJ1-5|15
ASSLGQGMGSNQPQH
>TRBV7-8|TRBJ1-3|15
ASSLAIRGSSGNTIY
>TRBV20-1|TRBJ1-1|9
SARDSFEAF
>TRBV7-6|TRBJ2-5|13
ASSLHGLRGETQY
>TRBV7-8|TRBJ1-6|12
ASSYTGAYSPLH
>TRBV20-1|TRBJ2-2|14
SARTQEGFNTGELF
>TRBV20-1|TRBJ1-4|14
SARVMGRGVGEKLF
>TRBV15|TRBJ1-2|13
ATSRMVGANYGYT
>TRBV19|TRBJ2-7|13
ASSIDDGGSYEQY
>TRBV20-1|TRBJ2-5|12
SALIRGGGETQY
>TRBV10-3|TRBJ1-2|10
AISEGRDGYT